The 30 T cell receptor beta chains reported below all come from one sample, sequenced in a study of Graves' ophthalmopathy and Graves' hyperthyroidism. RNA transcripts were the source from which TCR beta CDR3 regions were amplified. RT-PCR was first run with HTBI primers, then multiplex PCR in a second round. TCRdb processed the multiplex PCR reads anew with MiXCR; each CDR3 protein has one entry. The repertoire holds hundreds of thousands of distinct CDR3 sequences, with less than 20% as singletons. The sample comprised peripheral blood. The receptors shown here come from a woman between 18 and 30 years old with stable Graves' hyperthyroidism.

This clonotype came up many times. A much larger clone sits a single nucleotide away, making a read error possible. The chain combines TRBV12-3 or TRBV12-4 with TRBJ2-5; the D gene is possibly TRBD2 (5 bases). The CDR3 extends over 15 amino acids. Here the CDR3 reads CASTSFRDRQETKYF. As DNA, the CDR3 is TGTGCCAGCACCTCCTTCCGGGATCGACAAGAGACCAAGTACTTC.

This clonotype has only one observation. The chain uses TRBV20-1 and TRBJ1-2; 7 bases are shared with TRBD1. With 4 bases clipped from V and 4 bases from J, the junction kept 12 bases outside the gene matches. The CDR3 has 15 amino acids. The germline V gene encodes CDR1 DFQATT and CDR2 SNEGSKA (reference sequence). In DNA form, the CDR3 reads TGCAGTGCTAAGGGGGCGGCTATCAGGACCTATGGCTACACCTTC. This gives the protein CSAKGAAIRTYGYTF.

The CDR3: CASRENPTGLEMNTEAFF. CDR3 DNA: TGTGCCAGCAGGGAGAACCCGACAGGGTTGGAGATGAACACTGAAGCTTTCTTT. V and J are TRBV6-8 and TRBJ1-1, with 7 positions matching TRBD1. The V gene's germline CDR1 is MNHGY and CDR2 SAAAGT. Trimming took 6 bases from V and 0 from J; bases not matched to a gene: 16. This CDR3 contains 18 residues.

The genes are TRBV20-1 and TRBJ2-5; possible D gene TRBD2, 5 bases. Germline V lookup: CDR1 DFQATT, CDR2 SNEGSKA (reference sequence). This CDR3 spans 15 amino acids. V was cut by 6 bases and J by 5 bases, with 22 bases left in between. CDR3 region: CSAARYLAIVETQYF. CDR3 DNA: TGCAGTGCCGCGAGGTATCTAGCAATCGTCGAGACCCAGTACTTC.

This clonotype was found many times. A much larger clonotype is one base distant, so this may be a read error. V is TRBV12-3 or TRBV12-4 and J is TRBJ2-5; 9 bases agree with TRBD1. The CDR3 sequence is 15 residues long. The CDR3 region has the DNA TGTGCCAGCAGTTTGGGACAGGGACTACAAGAGACCAAGTACTTC. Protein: CASSLGQGLQETKYF.

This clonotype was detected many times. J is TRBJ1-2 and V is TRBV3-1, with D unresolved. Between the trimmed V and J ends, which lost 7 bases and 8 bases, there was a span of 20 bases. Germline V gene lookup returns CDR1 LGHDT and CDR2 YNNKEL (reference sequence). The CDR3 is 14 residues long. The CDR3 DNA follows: TGTGCCAGCACCCGAGCGGAGGGATTTGGGGGCTACACCTTC. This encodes CASTRAEGFGGYTF.

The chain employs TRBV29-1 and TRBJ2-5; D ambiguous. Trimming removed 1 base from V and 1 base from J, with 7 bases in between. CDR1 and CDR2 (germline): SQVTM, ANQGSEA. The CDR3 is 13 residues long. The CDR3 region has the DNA TGCAGCGTTGAAGGGCGGTTCCAAGAGACCCAGTACTTC. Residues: CSVEGRFQETQYF.

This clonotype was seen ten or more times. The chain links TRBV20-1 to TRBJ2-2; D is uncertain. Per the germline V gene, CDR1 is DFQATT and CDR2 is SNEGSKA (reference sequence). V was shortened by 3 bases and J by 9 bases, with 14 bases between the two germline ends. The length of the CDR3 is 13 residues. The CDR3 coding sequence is TGCAGTGCTAGTGCCCCATCGGGCAGGGAGCTGTTTTTT. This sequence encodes CSASAPSGRELFF.

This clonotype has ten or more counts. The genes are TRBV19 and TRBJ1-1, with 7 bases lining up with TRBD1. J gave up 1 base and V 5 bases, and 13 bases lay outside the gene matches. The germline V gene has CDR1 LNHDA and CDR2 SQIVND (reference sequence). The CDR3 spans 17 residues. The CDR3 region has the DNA TGTGCCAGTAGTGCCACTTCCGGGACAGCCGGGAACACTGAAGCTTTCTTT. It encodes CASSATSGTAGNTEAFF. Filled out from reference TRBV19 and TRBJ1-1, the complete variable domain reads DGGITQSPKYLFRKEGQNVTLSCEQNLNHDAMYWYRQDPGQGLRLIYYSQIVNDFQKGDIAEGYSVSREKKESFPLTVTSAQKNPTAFYLCASSATSGTAGNTEAFFGQGTRLTVV.

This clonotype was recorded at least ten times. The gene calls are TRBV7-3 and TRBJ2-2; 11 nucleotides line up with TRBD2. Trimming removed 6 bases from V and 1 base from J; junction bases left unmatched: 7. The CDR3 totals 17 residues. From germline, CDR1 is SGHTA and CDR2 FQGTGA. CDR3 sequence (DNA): TGTGCCAGCAGGCCGACTAGCGGGATTGGGAACACCGGGGAGCTGTTTTTT. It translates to CASRPTSGIGNTGELFF.

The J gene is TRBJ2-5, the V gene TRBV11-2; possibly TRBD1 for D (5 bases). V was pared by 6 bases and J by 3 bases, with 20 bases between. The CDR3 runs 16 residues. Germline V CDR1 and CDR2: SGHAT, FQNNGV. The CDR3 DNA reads TGTGCCAGCAGACGTCCTCACAGGTCAAGTAAAGAGACCCAGTACTTC. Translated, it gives CASRRPHRSSKETQYF.

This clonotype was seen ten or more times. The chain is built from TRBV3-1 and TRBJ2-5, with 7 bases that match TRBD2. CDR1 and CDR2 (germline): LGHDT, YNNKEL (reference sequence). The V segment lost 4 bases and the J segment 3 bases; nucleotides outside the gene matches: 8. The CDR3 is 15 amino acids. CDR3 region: CASSRRRAGKETQYF. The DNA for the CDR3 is TGTGCCAGCAGCCGTAGGAGAGCGGGGAAAGAGACCCAGTACTTC.

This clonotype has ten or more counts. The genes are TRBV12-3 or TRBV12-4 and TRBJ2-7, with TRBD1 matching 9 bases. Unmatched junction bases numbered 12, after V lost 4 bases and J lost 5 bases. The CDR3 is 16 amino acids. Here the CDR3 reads CASSSAPDRGRDEQYF. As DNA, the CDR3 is TGTGCCAGCAGTTCGGCACCGGACAGGGGAAGAGACGAGCAGTACTTC.

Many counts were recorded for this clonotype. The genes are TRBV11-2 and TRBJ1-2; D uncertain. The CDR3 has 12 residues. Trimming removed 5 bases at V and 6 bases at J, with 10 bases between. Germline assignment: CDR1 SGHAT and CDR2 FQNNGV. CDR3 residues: CASSLSLHGYTF. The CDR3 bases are TGTGCCAGCAGCCTTTCCCTTCATGGCTACACCTTC.

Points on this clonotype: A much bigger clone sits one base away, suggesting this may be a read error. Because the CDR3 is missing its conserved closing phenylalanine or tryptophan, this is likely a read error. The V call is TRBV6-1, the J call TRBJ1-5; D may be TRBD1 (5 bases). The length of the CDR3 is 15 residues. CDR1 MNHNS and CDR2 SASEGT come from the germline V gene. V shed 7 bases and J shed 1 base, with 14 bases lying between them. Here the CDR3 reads CASKGSRESNQPQHL. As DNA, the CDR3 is TGTGCCAGCAAAGGGAGCAGGGAAAGCAATCAGCCCCAGCATTTG.

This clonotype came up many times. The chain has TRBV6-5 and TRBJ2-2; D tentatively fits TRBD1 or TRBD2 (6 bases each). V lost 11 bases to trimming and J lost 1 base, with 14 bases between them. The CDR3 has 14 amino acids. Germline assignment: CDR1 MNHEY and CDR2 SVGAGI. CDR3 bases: TGTGCCGGGAAACAGGGACTGAACACCGGGGAGCTGTTTTTT. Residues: CAGKQGLNTGELFF.

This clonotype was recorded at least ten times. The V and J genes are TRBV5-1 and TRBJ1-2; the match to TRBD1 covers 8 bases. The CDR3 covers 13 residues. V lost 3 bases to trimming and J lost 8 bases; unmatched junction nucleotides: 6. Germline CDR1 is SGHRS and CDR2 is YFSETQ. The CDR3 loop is CASSSGQGQGYTF. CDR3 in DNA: TGCGCCAGCAGCTCCGGACAGGGACAGGGCTACACCTTC.

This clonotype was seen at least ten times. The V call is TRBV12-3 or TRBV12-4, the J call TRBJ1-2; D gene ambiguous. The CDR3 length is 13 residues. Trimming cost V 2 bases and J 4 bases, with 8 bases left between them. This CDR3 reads CASSLTRLYGYTF. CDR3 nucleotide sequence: TGTGCCAGCAGTTTAACGAGACTCTATGGCTACACCTTC.

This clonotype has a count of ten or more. In DNA, the CDR3 is TGTGCCAGCAGCTTAGTGGGGTCGAACACTGAAGCTTTCTTT. Translating gives CASSLVGSNTEAFF. This chain joins TRBV7-2 and TRBJ1-1; D not resolved. CDR3 length equals 14 residues. The germline V gene encodes CDR1 SGHTA and CDR2 FQGNSA. Trimming pared 1 base from V and 1 base from J, leaving 7 bases between.

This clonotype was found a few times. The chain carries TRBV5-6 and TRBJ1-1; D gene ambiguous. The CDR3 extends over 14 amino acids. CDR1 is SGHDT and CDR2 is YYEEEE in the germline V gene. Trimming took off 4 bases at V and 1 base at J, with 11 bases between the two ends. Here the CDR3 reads CASSLPLGNTEAFF. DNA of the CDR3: TGTGCCAGCAGCCTACCTCTGGGGAACACTGAAGCTTTCTTT. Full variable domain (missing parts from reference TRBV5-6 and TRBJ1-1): DAGVTQSPTHLIKTRGQQVTLRCSPKSGHDTVSWYQQALGQGPQFIFQYYEEEERQRGNFPDRFSGHQFPNYSSELNVNALLLGDSALYLCASSLPLGNTEAFFGQGTRLTVV.

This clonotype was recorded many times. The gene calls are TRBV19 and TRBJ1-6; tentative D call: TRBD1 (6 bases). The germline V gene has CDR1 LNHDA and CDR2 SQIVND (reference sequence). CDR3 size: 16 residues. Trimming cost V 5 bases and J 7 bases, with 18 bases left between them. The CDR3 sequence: CASSLRGQDTNSPLHF. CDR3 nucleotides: TGTGCCAGTAGTCTCCGGGGGCAGGATACCAATTCACCCCTCCACTTT.

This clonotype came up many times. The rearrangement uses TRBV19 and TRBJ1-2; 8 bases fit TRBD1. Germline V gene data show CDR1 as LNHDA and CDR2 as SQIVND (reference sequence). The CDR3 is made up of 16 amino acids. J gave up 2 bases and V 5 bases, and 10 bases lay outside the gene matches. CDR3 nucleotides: TGTGCCAGTAGTGCCTCAACCGGGACAGGAAACTATGGCTACACCTTC. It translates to CASSASTGTGNYGYTF. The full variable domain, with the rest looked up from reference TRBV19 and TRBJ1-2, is DGGITQSPKYLFRKEGQNVTLSCEQNLNHDAMYWYRQDPGQGLRLIYYSQIVNDFQKGDIAEGYSVSREKKESFPLTVTSAQKNPTAFYLCASSASTGTGNYGYTFGSGTRLTVV.

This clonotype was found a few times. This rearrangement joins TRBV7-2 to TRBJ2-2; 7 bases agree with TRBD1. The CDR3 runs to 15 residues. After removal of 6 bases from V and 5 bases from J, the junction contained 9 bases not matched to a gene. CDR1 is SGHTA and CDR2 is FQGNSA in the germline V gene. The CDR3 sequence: CASRPRQGETGELFF. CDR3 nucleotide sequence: TGTGCCAGCAGACCTAGGCAGGGGGAGACCGGGGAGCTGTTTTTT.

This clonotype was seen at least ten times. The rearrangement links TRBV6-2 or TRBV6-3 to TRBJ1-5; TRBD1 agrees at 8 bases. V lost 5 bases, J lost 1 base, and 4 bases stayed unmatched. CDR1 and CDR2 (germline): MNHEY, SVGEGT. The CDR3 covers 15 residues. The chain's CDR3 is CASSPWTGSNQPQHF. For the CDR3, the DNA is TGTGCCAGCAGTCCCTGGACAGGGAGCAATCAGCCCCAGCATTTT.

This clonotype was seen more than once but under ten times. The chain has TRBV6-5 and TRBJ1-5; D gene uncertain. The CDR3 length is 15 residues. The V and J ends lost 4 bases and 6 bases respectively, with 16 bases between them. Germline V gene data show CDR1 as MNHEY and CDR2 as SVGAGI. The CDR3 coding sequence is TGTGCCAGCAGTTCCCGGACCGGTCGCGGTCAGCCCCAGCATTTT. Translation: CASSSRTGRGQPQHF.

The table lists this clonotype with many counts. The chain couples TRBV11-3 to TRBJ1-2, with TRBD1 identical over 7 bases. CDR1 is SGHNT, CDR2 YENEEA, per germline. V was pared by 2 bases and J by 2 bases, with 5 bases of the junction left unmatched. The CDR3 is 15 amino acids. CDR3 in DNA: TGTGCCAGCAGCTTAAATTTGGGACAGAACTATGGCTACACCTTC. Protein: CASSLNLGQNYGYTF. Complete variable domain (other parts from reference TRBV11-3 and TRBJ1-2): EAGVVQSPRYKIIEKKQPVAFWCNPISGHNTLYWYLQNLGQGPELLIRYENEEAVDDSQLPKDRFSAERLKGVDSTLKIQPAELGDSAVYLCASSLNLGQNYGYTFGSGTRLTVV.

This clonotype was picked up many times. The CDR3 nucleotides are TGTGCCAGCAGTTTTAGACAGGACCAAGAGACCCAGTACTTC. Translated: CASSFRQDQETQYF. J is TRBJ2-5 and V is TRBV6-5, with D perhaps matching TRBD1 (6 bases). Trimming removed 4 bases at V and 0 bases at J, with 9 bases between. CDR3 length: 14 residues. Germline V gene lookup returns CDR1 MNHEY and CDR2 SVGAGI.

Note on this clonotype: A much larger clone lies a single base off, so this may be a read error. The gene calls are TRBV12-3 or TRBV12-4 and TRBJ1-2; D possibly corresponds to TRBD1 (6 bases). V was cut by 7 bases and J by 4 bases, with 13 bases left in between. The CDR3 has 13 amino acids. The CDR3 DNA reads TGTGCCAGCATCCAGGGGTTGGGCTATGGCTACACCTTC. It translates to CASIQGLGYGYTF.

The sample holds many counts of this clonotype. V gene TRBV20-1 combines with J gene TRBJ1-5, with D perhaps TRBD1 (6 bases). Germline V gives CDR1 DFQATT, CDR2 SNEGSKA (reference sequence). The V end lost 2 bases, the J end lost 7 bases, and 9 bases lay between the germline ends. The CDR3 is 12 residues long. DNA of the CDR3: TGCAGTGCTAGACAAAGGGGGCAGCCCCAGCATTTT. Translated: CSARQRGQPQHF.

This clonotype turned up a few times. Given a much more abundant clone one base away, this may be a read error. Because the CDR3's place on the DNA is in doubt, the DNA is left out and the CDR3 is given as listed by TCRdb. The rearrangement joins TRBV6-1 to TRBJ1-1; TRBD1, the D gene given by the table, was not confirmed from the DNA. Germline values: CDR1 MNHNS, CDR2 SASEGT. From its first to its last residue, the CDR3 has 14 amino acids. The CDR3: CASSTVGWGAEACF.